The rows below give T cell receptor beta chains drawn from one sample of a study of blood T cell repertoires in COVID-19. Clones were sequenced by immunoSEQ multiplex PCR, and TCRdb holds only the in-frame ones, with some missing. The sample contains hundreds of thousands of clones, 89% of which appear only once. Sequenced input: peripheral blood. The receptors come from a young woman with COVID-19, enrolled during active disease. Each CDR3 is given with its conserved first and last residue. The D gene is left open where the match is weak. Clone sizes are given selectively: once, few, many, or a class where the clone is expanded.

TRBJ2-1	TRBV20-1	once	.	CSASSHYNEQFF	TGCAGTGCTAGTTCACACTACAATGAGCAGTTCTTC
TRBJ1-1	TRBV7-9	few	.	CASSFTVNTEAFF	TGTGCCAGCAGCTTCACGGTGAACACTGAAGCTTTCTTT
TRBJ1-1	TRBV4-1	.	.	CASSHPGGGFYTEAFF	TGCGCCAGCAGCCACCCCGGGGGGGGGTTCTACACTGAAGCTTTCTTT
TRBJ1-1	TRBV6-5	.	TRBD1	CASRDPTGQGAFF	TGTGCCAGCAGAGACCCAACGGGACAGGGGGCTTTCTTT
TRBJ1-1	TRBV12-3/TRBV12-4	.	.	CASSFNREAFF	TGTGCCAGCAGTTTTAACAGGGAAGCTTTCTTT
TRBJ1-4	TRBV4-2	.	TRBD1	CASSQETGQGNEKLFF	TGTGCCAGCAGCCAAGAGACGGGACAGGGTAATGAAAAACTGTTTTTT
TRBJ2-5	TRBV28	.	TRBD2	CASSLFYRQRGGETQYF	TGTGCCAGCAGTTTATTTTACAGGCAGCGGGGGGGAGAGACCCAGTACTTC
TRBJ1-2	TRBV7-2	.	TRBD1	CASSFRTGSNYGYTF	TGTGCCAGCAGCTTTCGGACAGGATCTAACTATGGCTACACCTTC
TRBJ1-5	TRBV19	few	.	CASSDTGGNQPQHF	TGTGCCAGTAGTGACACTGGGGGGAATCAGCCCCAGCATTTT
TRBJ1-5	TRBV12-3/TRBV12-4	.	.	CASNRGQLQPQHF	TGTGCCAGCAATCGGGGTCAGCTGCAGCCCCAGCATTTT
TRBJ1-5	TRBV5-1	.	.	CASSLEGDHQPQHF	TGCGCCAGCAGCTTGGAGGGGGACCACCAGCCCCAGCATTTT
TRBJ2-3	TRBV7-7	.	TRBD2	CASSPRLAASTDTQYF	TGTGCTAGCAGCCCCCGACTAGCGGCTAGCACAGATACGCAGTATTTT
TRBJ2-1	TRBV10-3	once	.	CAISGGLGGGEQFF	TGTGCCATCAGTGGTGGGTTAGGAGGAGGTGAGCAGTTCTTC
TRBJ1-2	TRBV13	.	.	CASSPGNRVYGYTF	TGTGCCAGCAGCCCAGGCAACAGGGTCTATGGCTACACCTTC
TRBJ2-5	TRBV7-7	.	TRBD2	CASSLRTSGIETQYF	TGTGCTAGCAGCTTGCGGACTAGCGGGATAGAGACCCAGTACTTC
TRBJ2-3	TRBV5-1	.	.	CASSSRRSGLTDTQYF	TGCGCCAGCAGCTCCCGGAGAAGCGGGCTCACAGATACGCAGTATTTT
TRBJ2-2	TRBV3-1/TRBV3-2	.	.	CASSHRTVNTGELFF	TGTGCCAGCAGCCATAGGACAGTTAACACCGGGGAGCTGTTTTTT
TRBJ2-1	TRBV21-1	.	.	CASVEAGSYNEQFF	TGTGCCAGCGTCGAGGCGGGCTCCTACAATGAGCAGTTCTTC
TRBJ2-5	TRBV18	.	.	CASSPPNGGQETQYF	TGTGCCAGCTCACCACCGAATGGGGGGCAAGAGACCCAGTACTTC
TRBJ2-2	TRBV7-9	.	TRBD2	CASSARLAVNTGELFF	TGTGCCAGCAGCGCGCGACTAGCGGTAAACACCGGGGAGCTGTTTTTT
TRBJ2-5	TRBV30	.	.	CAWSLGGQETQYF	TGTGCCTGGAGCCTCGGGGGCCAAGAGACCCAGTACTTC
TRBJ1-2	TRBV21-1	.	.	CASRTDRGQLGYTF	TGTGCCAGCAGGACGGACAGGGGGCAGTTAGGCTACACCTTC
TRBJ1-5	TRBV10-3	.	.	CAISDGNQPQHF	TGTGCCATCAGCGACGGGAATCAGCCCCAGCATTTT
TRBJ1-1	TRBV6-2/TRBV6-3	.	.	CASSKPGPWGVEAFF	TGTGCCAGCAGTAAGCCGGGCCCCTGGGGGGTTGAAGCTTTCTTT